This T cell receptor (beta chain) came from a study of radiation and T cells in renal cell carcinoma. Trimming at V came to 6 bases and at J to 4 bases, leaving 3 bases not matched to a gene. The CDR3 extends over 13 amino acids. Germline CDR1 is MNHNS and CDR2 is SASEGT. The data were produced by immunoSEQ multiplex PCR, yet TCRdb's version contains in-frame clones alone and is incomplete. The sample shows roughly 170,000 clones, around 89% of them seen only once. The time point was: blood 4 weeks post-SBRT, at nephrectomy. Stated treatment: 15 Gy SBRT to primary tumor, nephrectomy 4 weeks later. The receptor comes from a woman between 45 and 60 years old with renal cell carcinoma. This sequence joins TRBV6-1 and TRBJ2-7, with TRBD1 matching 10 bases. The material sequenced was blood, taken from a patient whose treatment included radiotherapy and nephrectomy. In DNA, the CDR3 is TGTGCCAGCAGACGGACAGGGGGGTACGAGCAGTACTTC. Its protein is CASRRTGGYEQYF.